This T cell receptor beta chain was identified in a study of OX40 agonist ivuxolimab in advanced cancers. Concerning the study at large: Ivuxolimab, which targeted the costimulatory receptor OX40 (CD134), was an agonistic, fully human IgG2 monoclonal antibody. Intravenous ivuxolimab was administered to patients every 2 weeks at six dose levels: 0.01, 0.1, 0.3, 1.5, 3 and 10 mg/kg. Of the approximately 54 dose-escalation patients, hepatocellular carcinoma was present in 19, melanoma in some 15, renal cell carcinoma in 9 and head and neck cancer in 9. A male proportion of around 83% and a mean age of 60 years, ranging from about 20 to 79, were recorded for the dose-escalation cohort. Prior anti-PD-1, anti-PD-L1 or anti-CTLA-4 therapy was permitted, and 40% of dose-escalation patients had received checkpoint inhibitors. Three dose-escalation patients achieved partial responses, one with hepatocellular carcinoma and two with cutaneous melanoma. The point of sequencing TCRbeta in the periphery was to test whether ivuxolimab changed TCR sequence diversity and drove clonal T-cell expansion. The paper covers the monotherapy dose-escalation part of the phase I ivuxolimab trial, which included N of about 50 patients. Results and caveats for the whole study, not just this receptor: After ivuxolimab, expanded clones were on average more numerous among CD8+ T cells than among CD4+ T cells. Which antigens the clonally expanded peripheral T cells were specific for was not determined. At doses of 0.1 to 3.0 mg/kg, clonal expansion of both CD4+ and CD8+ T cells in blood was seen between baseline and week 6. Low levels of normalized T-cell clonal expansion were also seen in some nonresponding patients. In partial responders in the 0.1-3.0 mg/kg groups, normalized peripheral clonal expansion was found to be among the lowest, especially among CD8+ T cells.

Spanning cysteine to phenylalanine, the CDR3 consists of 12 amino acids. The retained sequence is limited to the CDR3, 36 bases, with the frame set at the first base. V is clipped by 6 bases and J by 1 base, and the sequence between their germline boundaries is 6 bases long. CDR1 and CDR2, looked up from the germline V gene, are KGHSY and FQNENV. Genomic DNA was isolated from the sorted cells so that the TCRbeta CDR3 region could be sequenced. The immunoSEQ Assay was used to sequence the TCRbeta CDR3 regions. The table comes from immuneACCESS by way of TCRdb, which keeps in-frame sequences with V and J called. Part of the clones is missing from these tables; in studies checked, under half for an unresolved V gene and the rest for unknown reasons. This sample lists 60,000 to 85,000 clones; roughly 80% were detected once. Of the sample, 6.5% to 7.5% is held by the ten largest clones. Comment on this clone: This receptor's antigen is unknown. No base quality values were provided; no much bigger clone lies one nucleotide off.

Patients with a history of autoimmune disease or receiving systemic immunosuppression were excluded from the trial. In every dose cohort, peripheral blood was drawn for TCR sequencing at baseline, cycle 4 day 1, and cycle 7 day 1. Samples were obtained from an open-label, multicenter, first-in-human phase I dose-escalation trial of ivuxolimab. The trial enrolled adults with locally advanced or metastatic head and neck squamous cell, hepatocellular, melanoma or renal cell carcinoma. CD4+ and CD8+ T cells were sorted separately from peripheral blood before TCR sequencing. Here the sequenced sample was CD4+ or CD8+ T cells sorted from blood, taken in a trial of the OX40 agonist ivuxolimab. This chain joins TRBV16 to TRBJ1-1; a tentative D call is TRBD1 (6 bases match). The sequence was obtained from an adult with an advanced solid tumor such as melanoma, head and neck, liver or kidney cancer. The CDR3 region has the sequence CASRTGNTEAFF. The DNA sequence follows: TGTGCCAGCAGGACAGGGAACACTGAAGCTTTCTTT.